This is a list of T cell receptor beta chains from one sample in a study of blood T cell repertoires in COVID-19. TCRdb's copy holds only in-frame clones and misses some; the assay was immunoSEQ multiplex PCR. Of approximately 140,000 clones in the sample, about four fifths were seen once. The sequencing input was peripheral blood. These receptors all stem from a man between 25 and 39 years old with COVID-19, enrolled during active disease. The CDR3 runs from the conserved cysteine through the conserved F or W. Fields, in order: clone size, D gene, V gene, J gene, CDR3 protein, CDR3 DNA. A D gene is named only where the DNA matches it firmly. A clone size is listed for some rows: how often the clone was seen (once, few, many), or a class if it is expanded.

-,TRBD1,TRBV5-4,TRBJ1-2,CASSLNTGGWDGYTF,TGTGCCAGCAGCTTAAACACAGGGGGCTGGGATGGCTACACCTTC
-,-,TRBV30,TRBJ1-6,CAWRFQGNSPLHF,TGTGCCTGGAGATTCCAGGGGAACTCACCCCTCCACTTT
-,-,TRBV28,TRBJ1-2,CASSTTYGYTF,TGTGCCAGCAGTACGACTTATGGCTACACCTTC
-,-,TRBV4-1,TRBJ2-7,CASSLSGNYEQYF,TGCGCCAGCAGCCTCTCCGGGAACTACGAGCAGTACTTC
-,-,TRBV19,TRBJ2-3,CASRFRGPTDTQYF,TGTGCCAGTAGGTTCCGAGGCCCAACAGATACGCAGTATTTT
-,TRBD1,TRBV7-8,TRBJ2-7,CASSFRTGTTYEQYF,TGTGCCAGCAGCTTCCGGACAGGGACCACCTACGAGCAGTACTTC
-,-,TRBV5-6,TRBJ1-6,CASRGNRVRNSPLHF,TGTGCCAGCAGGGGGAACAGGGTTCGTAATTCACCCCTCCACTTT
-,-,TRBV30,TRBJ1-5,CAWSVPIQPSSGLNQPQHF,TGTGCCTGGAGTGTACCGATTCAGCCTTCAAGCGGACTCAATCAGCCCCAGCATTTT
-,-,TRBV12-3/TRBV12-4,TRBJ1-2,CASSLGTENGYTF,TGTGCCAGCAGTTTAGGCACGGAGAATGGCTACACCTTC
once,TRBD2,TRBV19,TRBJ2-3,CASSIAAGGPWDTQYF,TGTGCCAGTAGTATCGCTGCGGGAGGGCCTTGGGATACGCAGTATTTT
-,-,TRBV5-1,TRBJ1-5,CASSLTGMDQPQHF,TGCGCCAGCAGCTTGACAGGGATGGATCAGCCCCAGCATTTT
-,-,TRBV6-6,TRBJ2-4,CASSTLGGRAKNIQYF,TGTGCCAGCAGTACACTCGGAGGGAGGGCCAAAAACATTCAGTACTTC
few,TRBD1,TRBV2,TRBJ1-3,CASRLDREGNTIYF,TGTGCCAGCAGGCTGGACAGGGAAGGAAACACCATATATTTT
-,-,TRBV7-8,TRBJ1-1,CASSLAGEHTEAFF,TGTGCCAGCAGCTTAGCTGGAGAGCACACTGAAGCTTTCTTT
-,TRBD2,TRBV6-5,TRBJ2-1,CASRLAGGNEQFF,TGTGCCAGCAGGCTAGCGGGAGGTAATGAGCAGTTCTTC
-,-,TRBV19,TRBJ2-7,CASGDGGYHSYEQYF,TGTGCCAGTGGAGACGGGGGTTACCACTCCTACGAGCAGTACTTC
few,TRBD2,TRBV18,TRBJ2-1,CASSPSAGVIYEQFF,TGTGCCAGCTCACCAAGTGCGGGAGTTATCTATGAGCAGTTCTTC
-,TRBD1,TRBV28,TRBJ1-5,CASSLRGGEGNQPQHF,TGTGCCAGCAGTTTAAGAGGGGGCGAAGGCAATCAGCCCCAGCATTTT
-,TRBD1,TRBV9,TRBJ1-3,CASSVDGTGSGNTIYF,TGTGCCAGCAGCGTAGACGGGACAGGGAGCGGAAACACCATATATTTT
few,-,TRBV28,TRBJ1-3,CATANSGNTIYF,TGTGCTACAGCTAACTCTGGAAACACCATATATTTT
-,-,TRBV6-5,TRBJ1-5,CATRDKVNQPQHF,TGTGCTACTCGGGACAAAGTCAATCAGCCCCAGCATTTT
few,-,TRBV5-4,TRBJ1-6,CASSPNRENSPLHF,TGTGCCAGCAGCCCAAACAGGGAGAATTCACCCCTCCACTTT
-,TRBD1,TRBV30,TRBJ1-1,CAWSAGGARAEAFF,TGTGCCTGGAGTGCAGGGGGCGCGAGGGCTGAAGCTTTCTTT
-,TRBD2,TRBV9,TRBJ2-3,CATQREEGDTQYF,TGTGCCACCCAGCGGGAGGAAGGAGATACGCAGTATTTT
-,-,TRBV5-1,TRBJ2-3,CASSLALVGTDTQYF,TGCGCCAGCAGCTTGGCACTAGTGGGCACAGATACGCAGTATTTT
few,TRBD1,TRBV18,TRBJ2-5,CASSPTGGSETQYF,TGTGCCAGCTCACCCACAGGGGGCTCGGAGACCCAGTACTTC
-,TRBD1,TRBV10-3,TRBJ2-7,CAIAIPPRTGGHYEQYF,TGTGCCATCGCGATACCTCCAAGGACAGGGGGTCACTACGAGCAGTACTTC
few,TRBD1,TRBV27,TRBJ1-5,CASSASGTGKPQHF,TGTGCCAGCAGTGCCTCCGGGACAGGGAAGCCCCAGCATTTT
-,-,TRBV5-4,TRBJ2-6,CAIGGAPNSGANVLTF,TGTGCTATTGGCGGGGCACCAAACTCTGGGGCCAACGTCCTGACTTTC
-,-,TRBV6-6,TRBJ2-2,CASSYARDTGELFF,TGTGCCAGCAGTTACGCCAGGGACACCGGGGAGCTGTTTTTT
-,TRBD2,TRBV18,TRBJ2-1,CASSPIGGRASNEQFF,TGTGCCAGCTCACCTATCGGCGGGAGGGCCAGTAATGAGCAGTTCTTC
once,TRBD1,TRBV10-3,TRBJ1-1,CAISGTGGLNTEAFF,TGTGCCATCAGTGGTACAGGGGGCTTGAACACTGAAGCTTTCTTT
-,-,TRBV3-1/TRBV3-2,TRBJ1-2,CASNQGVTGSYTF,TGTGCCAGCAACCAAGGTGTCACAGGGAGCTACACCTTC
-,TRBD2,TRBV19,TRBJ2-1,CASRSGRGGNEQFF,TGTGCCAGTAGAAGCGGGAGGGGGGGTAATGAGCAGTTCTTC
-,TRBD1,TRBV14,TRBJ2-7,CASSQISGTGDEQYF,TGTGCCAGCAGCCAAATATCCGGGACAGGGGACGAGCAGTACTTC
few,-,TRBV6-5,TRBJ1-5,CATSGGVDQPQHF,TGTGCCACCTCGGGGGGGGTGGATCAGCCCCAGCATTTT
once,TRBD1,TRBV28,TRBJ2-5,CASRGIDRVQETQYF,TGTGCCAGCAGGGGAATCGACAGGGTTCAAGAGACCCAGTACTTC
few,TRBD2,TRBV6-6,TRBJ2-1,CASSLGTSDDNEQFF,TGTGCCAGCAGCCTCGGGACTAGCGACGACAATGAGCAGTTCTTC
-,TRBD2,TRBV30,TRBJ2-7,CAWSGGSGGFGQYF,TGTGCCTGGAGTGGAGGTAGCGGGGGGTTTGGGCAGTACTTC
-,-,TRBV5-1,TRBJ1-1,CASSLNTGSTEAFF,TGCGCCAGCAGCTTAAACACAGGGAGTACTGAAGCTTTCTTT
few,-,TRBV5-5,TRBJ2-5,CASNRQQGRETQYF,TGTGCCAGCAACCGTCAACAGGGACGAGAGACCCAGTACTTC
-,-,TRBV6-2/TRBV6-3,TRBJ1-4,CASSRREGPNEKLFF,TGTGCCAGCAGCCGGAGGGAGGGACCTAATGAAAAACTGTTTTTT
-,TRBD2,TRBV28,TRBJ2-3,CASALAGVRPSTDTQYF,TGTGCCAGCGCCCTAGCGGGAGTCCGTCCTAGCACAGATACGCAGTATTTT